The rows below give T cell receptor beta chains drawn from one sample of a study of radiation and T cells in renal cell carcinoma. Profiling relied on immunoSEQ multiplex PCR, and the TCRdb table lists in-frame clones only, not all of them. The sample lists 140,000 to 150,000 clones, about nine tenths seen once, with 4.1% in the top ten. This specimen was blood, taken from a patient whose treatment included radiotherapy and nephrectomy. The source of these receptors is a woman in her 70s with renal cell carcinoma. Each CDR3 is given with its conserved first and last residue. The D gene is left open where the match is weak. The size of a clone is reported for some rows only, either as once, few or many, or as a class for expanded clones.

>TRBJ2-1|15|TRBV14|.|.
TGTGCCAGCAGCCAAAGTGGCGGAGCCTACAATGAGCAGTTCTTC
CASSQSGGAYNEQFF
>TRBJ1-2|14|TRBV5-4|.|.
TGTGCCAGCAGCTTCGAACCGGGTCAGGCCGATACCACCTTC
CASSFEPGQADTTF
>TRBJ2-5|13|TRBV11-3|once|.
TGTGCCAGCAGCTTAGCTAGCTGGGAGACCCAGTACTTC
CASSLASWETQYF
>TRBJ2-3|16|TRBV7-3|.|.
TGTGCCAGCAGCCCCCGTGGAGGGGGGAGCACAGATACGCAGTATTTT
CASSPRGGGSTDTQYF
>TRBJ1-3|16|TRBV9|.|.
TGTGCCAGCAGCGTAGAGGGGGGCCAGAGAGAAAACACCATATATTTT
CASSVEGGQRENTIYF
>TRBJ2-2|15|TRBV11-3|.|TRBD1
TGTGCCAGCAGCCCCGGGACAGGGGGGACCGGGGAGCTGTTTTTT
CASSPGTGGTGELFF
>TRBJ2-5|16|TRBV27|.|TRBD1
TGTGCCAGCATCCCTAAGGGGGACAGGGTTCCTTGGACCCAGTACTTC
CASIPKGDRVPWTQYF
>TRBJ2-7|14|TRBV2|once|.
TGTGCCAGCAGTGAAGCGCCAGGGGACTACGAGCAGTACTTC
CASSEAPGDYEQYF
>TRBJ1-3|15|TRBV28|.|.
TGTGCCAGCAGTTTTTTGGGGGGCTCTGGAAACACCATATATTTT
CASSFLGGSGNTIYF
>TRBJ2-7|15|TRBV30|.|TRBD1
TGTGCCTGGAGTGTTTTTGGACAGGGGACGGGCGAGCAGTACTTC
CAWSVFGQGTGEQYF
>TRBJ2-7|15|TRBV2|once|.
TGTGCCAGCAGTGTGGAGGGGGACGGGGGCTACGAGCAGTACTTC
CASSVEGDGGYEQYF
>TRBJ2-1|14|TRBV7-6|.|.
TGTGCCAGCAGCTTACGTATACCCAACAATGAGCAGTTCTTC
CASSLRIPNNEQFF
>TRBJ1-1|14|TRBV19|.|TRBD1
TGTGCCAGTAGTATCCCGGGACAGGGGTTTGAAGCTTTCTTT
CASSIPGQGFEAFF
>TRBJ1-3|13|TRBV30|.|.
TGTGCCTGGTCAGGCACATCTGGAAACACCATATATTTT
CAWSGTSGNTIYF
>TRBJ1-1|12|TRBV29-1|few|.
TGCAGCTTTCGAGTAGTCGGCCCTGAAGCTTTCTTT
CSFRVVGPEAFF
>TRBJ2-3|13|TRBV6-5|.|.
TGTGCCAGTCGTGAAGGGGTCACAGATACGCAGTATTTT
CASREGVTDTQYF